This TCR beta chain was retrieved from a study of T cell responses to AZD1222 COVID-19 vaccine. The assay was immunoSEQ multiplex PCR, and TCRdb's table has in-frame clones only and misses some. Counted here are 90,000 to 120,000 clones, roughly nine tenths occurring once; the ten biggest clones make up 6% to 7%. Findings and caveats of the study: Unmutated variant regions reportedly attract nearly half of all spike-specific TCRs. Across spike, vaccine-associated CD4 TCRs were found, dominant at 160-218 and 743-854. The donor group comprised mostly white British people and more females; the analysis possibly underestimated clonal diversity.

This CDR3 is built from 15 residues. Trimming removed 2 bases from V and 6 bases from J, with 18 bases in between. From germline, CDR1 is SGHNT and CDR2 YYREEE (reference sequence). Concerning this clone itself: Its antigen is not identified.

Sequences were derived from peripheral blood, sampled on day 0 of AZD1222 vaccination. This sequence was found in an adult in good health. V is TRBV5-4 and J is TRBJ2-7; D is perhaps TRBD2 (6 bases). CDR3: CASSFRGGGLSEQYF. The CDR3 nucleotides read TGTGCCAGCAGCTTTCGGGGAGGAGGTCTCTCCGAGCAGTACTTC.